Included here is one T cell receptor beta chain sequence, with context. These data belong to a study of T cell changes during pregnancy in multiple sclerosis. Germline V gives CDR1 MDHEN, CDR2 SYDVKM. Trimming stripped 3 bases from V and 4 bases from J, with 11 bases between. This CDR3 has 14 amino acids. TCRdb's copy holds only in-frame clones and misses some; the assay was immunoSEQ multiplex PCR. The repertoire holds 100,000 or so clones, with 75% to 95% as singletons. The sequencing used peripheral blood, collected in the second trimester of pregnancy. V and J are TRBV28 and TRBJ2-3, with TRBD2 as a possible D gene (5 bases). The TCR sequence derives from a female donor with multiple sclerosis, enrolled in a pregnancy study. The CDR3 DNA is TGTGCCAGCAGTTTGCCGGGGAGTCCAGATACGCAGTATTTT. Translation gives CASSLPGSPDTQYF.